This T cell receptor (beta chain) comes out of a study of post-analysis software for immune sequencing data. The study, taken as a whole, reports: Five or six TRBV segments appeared more often in patients than in controls, and TRBV5-6, TRBV5-1 and TRBV20-1 were among these.

Only one count was recorded for this clonotype. Its antigen remains unknown. One end of the junction is discordant with germline, which a read error may explain. Sequencing libraries made from TCR beta cDNA carried unique molecular identifiers. TCRdb independently ran MiXCR on the PCR reads; one entry per CDR3 protein. Among hundreds of thousands of distinct CDR3 sequences, 25% to 30% were seen once, and the ten largest hold roughly 0.53%. The germline gives CDR1 MRHNA, CDR2 SNTAGT. The CDR3 consists of 14 residues. The sequencing input was blood. This sequence originates from a girl between 5 and 17 years old with multiple sclerosis. V and J are TRBV6-4 and TRBJ2-1; 7 bases align to TRBD2. The CDR3 protein is CVSSAPGTTNEQFF. CDR3 DNA sequence: TGTGTCAGCAGTGCCCCCGGGACTACCAATGAGCAGTTCTTC.